This TCR beta chain comes out of a study of control samples from healthy donors and cancer patients. The CDR3 runs to 16 residues. Looked up from germline, CDR1 is SGHTA and CDR2 is FQGNSA. Trimming at V came to 5 bases and at J to 4 bases, leaving 10 bases not matched to a gene. This table comes from immunoSEQ multiplex PCR, and its TCRdb copy is limited to in-frame clones, with some not included. The table shows about 120,000 clones, with about 93% occurring only once. V usage is TRBV7-2 and J usage is TRBJ2-3; 9 bases fit TRBD2. What was sequenced was blood. This TCR came from a man aged 30 to 45 in good health. CDR3 bases: TGTGCCAGCAGCCCGCGGCCAGCGGGGGGTCCAGATACGCAGTATTTT. As protein: CASSPRPAGGPDTQYF.